A single sample is the source of the 22 T cell receptor beta chains below, sequenced in a study of radiotherapy plus CTLA-4 blockade in lung cancer. The protocol was immunoSEQ multiplex PCR, while the TCRdb copy is restricted to in-frame clones and leaves out a portion. The sample carries 45,000 to 60,000 clones, 65% to 85% recorded once. The material was peripheral blood, obtained from a patient treated with radiotherapy plus ipilimumab. All receptors come from a human donor with non-small cell lung cancer whose response to radiotherapy plus ipilimumab could not be evaluated.

V is TRBV7-9 and J is TRBJ2-3; TRBD2 aligns across 12 bases. Germline CDR1 is SEHNR and CDR2 is FQNEAQ (reference sequence). The CDR3 is 19 residues long. J gave up 0 bases and V 4 bases, and 11 bases lay outside the gene matches. CDR3 residues: CASSYNYRTSGASTDTQYF. The CDR3 DNA sequence: TGTGCCAGCAGCTATAATTACCGGACTAGCGGGGCTAGCACAGATACGCAGTATTTT.

In DNA form, the CDR3 reads TGTGCCACCAGCAGAGATAGTGTGGTGGGGACAGGGGGAGAAAATGAGCAGTTCTTC. This translates into CATSRDSVVGTGGENEQFF. The rearrangement links TRBV15 to TRBJ2-1; 11 bases agree with TRBD1. Looked up from germline, CDR1 is LNHNV and CDR2 is YYDKDF (reference sequence). This CDR3 spans 19 amino acids. Unmatched junction bases numbered 14, after V lost 0 bases and J lost 7 bases.

The V call is TRBV18, the J call TRBJ2-2; 8 bases line up with TRBD2. CDR1 and CDR2 from the germline V gene are KGHSH and LQKENI. The CDR3 is 18 amino acids. The J segment lost 0 bases and the V segment lost 4 bases, leaving 10 bases of the junction unmatched. The CDR3 DNA is TGTGCCAGCTCACAACTAGCGGACGGGGGGGCGAACACCGGGGAGCTGTTTTTT. The encoded protein is CASSQLADGGANTGELFF.

The chain recombines TRBV7-3 with TRBJ2-1; 7 nucleotides align to TRBD2. J lost 3 bases, V lost 5 bases, and 19 bases had no gene match. Germline CDR1 reads SGHTA; CDR2 reads FQGTGA. This CDR3 has 19 residues. CDR3 coding DNA: TGTGCCAGCAGCGAAAGGGCGGTAGGTGGGAGGGCGATCTACAATGAGCAGTTCTTC. Translation: CASSERAVGGRAIYNEQFF. Full variable domain (remainder filled in from reference TRBV7-3 and TRBJ2-1): GAGVSQTPSNKVTEKGKYVELRCDPISGHTALYWYRQSLGQGPEFLIYFQGTGAADDSGLPNDRFFAVRPEGSVSTLKIQRTERGDSAVYLCASSERAVGGRAIYNEQFFGPGTRLTVL.

The chain links TRBV9 to TRBJ1-1; perhaps TRBD1 as D (5 bases). The CDR3 has 13 residues. V shed 0 bases and J shed 8 bases, with 11 bases lying between them. Looked up from germline, CDR1 is SGDLS and CDR2 is YYNGEE. In DNA form, the CDR3 reads TGTGCCAGCAGCGTAGAAGAGGGACTGGAAGCTTTCTTT. Its protein is CASSVEEGLEAFF.

The rearrangement uses TRBV28 and TRBJ1-2; 7 nucleotides agree with TRBD1. This CDR3 is 13 amino acids long. V lost 8 bases to trimming and J lost 0 bases; unmatched junction nucleotides: 3. Germline values: CDR1 MDHEN, CDR2 SYDVKM. CDR3 DNA sequence: TGTGCCAGCTTAACAGGGGCTAACTATGGCTACACCTTC. Protein: CASLTGANYGYTF.

This chain uses TRBV2 with TRBJ2-5; 11 nucleotides align to TRBD2. This CDR3 has 15 residues. V lost 6 bases, J lost 0 bases, and 3 bases stayed unmatched. The germline V gene encodes CDR1 SNHLY and CDR2 FYNNEI. The CDR3 spells CASSLAGGYQETQYF. CDR3 nucleotide sequence: TGTGCCAGCAGCCTAGCGGGGGGCTACCAAGAGACCCAGTACTTC.

This chain joins TRBV19 and TRBJ2-2; 8 positions match TRBD2. Trimming cost V 3 bases and J 7 bases; bases outside gene matches: 10. Germline lookup yields CDR1 LNHDA and CDR2 SQIVND (reference sequence). The CDR3 sequence is 16 residues long. Here the CDR3 reads CASSISAGGRHGELFF. CDR3 in DNA: TGTGCCAGTAGTATCTCGGCGGGAGGACGACACGGGGAGCTGTTTTTT.

This CDR3 reads CASSEPGQIYSNQPQHF. In DNA, the CDR3 is TGTGCCAGCAGTGAACCGGGTCAGATATATAGCAATCAGCCCCAGCATTTT. The genes are TRBV25-1 and TRBJ1-5, with unresolved D. V was clipped by 2 bases and J by 0 bases, with 14 bases between them. Looked up from germline, CDR1 is MGHDK and CDR2 is SYGVNS. The CDR3 loop spans 17 amino acids. The full variable domain, rest sourced from reference TRBV25-1 and TRBJ1-5, is EADIYQTPRYLVIGTGKKITLECSQTMGHDKMYWYQQDPGMELHLIHYSYGVNSTEKGDLSSESTVSRIRTEHFPLTLESARPSHTSQYLCASSEPGQIYSNQPQHFGDGTRLSIL.

This chain connects TRBV5-1 to TRBJ1-3; unclear D gene. V lost 0 bases, J lost 0 bases, and 7 bases lay in between. Per the germline V gene, CDR1 is SGHRS and CDR2 is YFSETQ. This CDR3 region has 15 residues. CDR3 region: CASSLAGSSGNTIYF. CDR3 DNA sequence: TGCGCCAGCAGCTTGGCCGGGTCCTCTGGAAACACCATATATTTT.

The chain uses TRBV28 and TRBJ1-2; 9 bases match TRBD1. In germline, CDR1 is MDHEN, CDR2 SYDVKM. CDR3 length: 14 amino acids. V lost 1 base and J lost 7; bases outside the gene matches: 4. In DNA, the CDR3 is TGTGCCAGCAGTTTATACAGGGGGCCAGGTGGCTACACCTTC. This gives the protein CASSLYRGPGGYTF.

The chain couples TRBV29-1 to TRBJ2-7; maybe TRBD2 (5 bases). This CDR3 has 12 amino acids. Looked up from germline, CDR1 is SQVTM and CDR2 is ANQGSEA. V lost 7 bases and J lost 2, with 12 bases in between. The CDR3 DNA is TGCAGCGCCAATGCCGGGGCCTACGAGCAGTACTTC. Protein product: CSANAGAYEQYF.

The V and J genes are TRBV9 and TRBJ1-4, with a weak D call TRBD1 (6 bases). The CDR3 covers 14 residues. Germline CDR1 reads SGDLS; CDR2 reads YYNGEE. V lost 4 bases and J lost 4, with 11 bases in between. The CDR3 reads CASSPDRRNEKLFF. Written as DNA, the CDR3 is TGTGCCAGCAGCCCGGACAGACGTAATGAAAAACTGTTTTTT.

The CDR3 sequence: CASSLGGYEQYF. The CDR3 DNA sequence: TGTGCCAGCAGTTTAGGGGGGTACGAGCAGTACTTC. The chain is built from TRBV27 and TRBJ2-7, with a tentative D call TRBD2 (6 bases). The CDR3 covers 12 residues. V lost 2 bases and J 4 bases, leaving 6 bases between the germline ends. Germline CDR1 MNHEY, CDR2 SMNVEV (reference sequence).

The chain carries TRBV4-3 and TRBJ1-5; no definite D call. This CDR3 is built from 13 residues. Germline V gene lookup returns CDR1 LGHNA and CDR2 YSLEER. The V end was cut by 4 bases, the J end by 7 bases, with 11 bases between. The CDR3 loop is CASSLAGGQPQHF. The CDR3 nucleotides read TGCGCCAGCAGCCTCGCAGGAGGCCAGCCCCAGCATTTT.

The chain employs TRBV5-6 and TRBJ2-1; TRBD2 matches at 11 bases. This CDR3 region has 16 residues. Germline V gene data show CDR1 as SGHDT and CDR2 as YYEEEE. The V gene end was trimmed by 5 bases and the J gene end by 3 bases; junction bases not matched to a gene: 7. CDR3 nucleotide sequence: TGTGCCAGCAGGCACCAGGGGACTAGCGGCTACAATGAGCAGTTCTTC. This codes for CASRHQGTSGYNEQFF.

The sample holds a few counts of this clone. The rearrangement joins TRBV5-1 to TRBJ1-5; 9 nucleotides align to TRBD1. The J segment lost 2 bases and the V segment lost 0 bases, leaving 0 bases of the junction unmatched. The germline gives CDR1 SGHRS, CDR2 YFSETQ. The CDR3 consists of 15 residues. DNA for the CDR3: TGCGCCAGCAGCTTGGGGACAGGGGGCAATCAGCCCCAGCATTTT. Translated, it gives CASSLGTGGNQPQHF.

The V and J genes are TRBV29-1 and TRBJ1-1; 7 bases match TRBD1. Germline loops: CDR1 SQVTM, CDR2 ANQGSEA. V lost 6 bases, J lost 2 bases, and 6 bases stayed unmatched. This CDR3 comprises 13 residues. CDR3 nucleotide sequence: TGCAGCGTCACCGGGACAGTAAACACTGAAGCTTTCTTT. It encodes CSVTGTVNTEAFF.

The table lists this clone with a few counts. The chain links TRBV2 to TRBJ2-7; TRBD2 agrees at 9 bases. With 7 bases clipped from V and 3 bases from J, the junction kept 4 bases outside the gene matches. Germline loops: CDR1 SNHLY, CDR2 FYNNEI. The CDR3 sequence is 13 residues long. The CDR3 DNA sequence: TGTGCCAGCAAGAGTAGCGGGGGCTACGAGCAGTACTTC. Protein: CASKSSGGYEQYF.

The chain employs TRBV5-1 and TRBJ2-1; tentatively, D is TRBD1 (6 bases). Germline V gene lookup returns CDR1 SGHRS and CDR2 YFSETQ. Trimming shortened V by 0 bases and J by 7 bases, and 23 bases separated the two germline ends. The CDR3 consists of 18 residues. For the CDR3, the DNA is TGCGCCAGCAGCTTGGTCGTAGGAGTGTCAGGGGTGGGAAATGAGCAGTTCTTC. It specifies CASSLVVGVSGVGNEQFF.

The sample holds one count of this clone. The chain combines TRBV13 with TRBJ2-1; 9 bases are a match to TRBD2. The CDR3 has 17 residues. Germline V gene data show CDR1 as PRHDT and CDR2 as FYEKMQ (reference sequence). Trimming took 8 bases from V and 2 from J; bases not matched to a gene: 13. CDR3 DNA: TGTGCCAGCTCCCTCTTTGCGGGAGGGCCTGCCTACAATGAGCAGTTCTTC. The encoded protein is CASSLFAGGPAYNEQFF.

The chain recombines TRBV2 with TRBJ2-2; weak D call: TRBD1 (5 bases). The CDR3 sequence is 13 residues long. V was clipped by 6 bases and J by 5 bases, with 10 bases between them. Per the germline V gene, CDR1 is SNHLY and CDR2 is FYNNEI. CDR3 nucleotides: TGTGCCAGCAGATCTCAGGGAACCGGGGAGCTGTTTTTT. Amino acids: CASRSQGTGELFF.